The clone carrying this T cell receptor (beta chain) was found many times. The TCRbeta library was prepared with unique molecular identifiers. TCRdb processed the PCR reads anew with MiXCR; each CDR3 protein has one entry. The table includes 40,000 to 60,000 distinct CDR3 sequences, around 9.2% detected once. These data belong to a study of T-cell reconstitution after alpha-beta-depleted transplantation in children. The CDR3 is made up of 11 amino acids. Germline loops: CDR1 ENHRY, CDR2 SYGVKD. The V and J ends lost 4 bases and 3 bases respectively, with 4 bases between them. The chain uses TRBV10-3 and TRBJ2-7; D is ambiguous. This TCR derives from a male patient aged 2 to 9 who had a stem cell transplant for chronic granulomatous disease, so the T cells may come from the graft donor. Here the sequenced sample was PBMCs, mostly from graft donor cells, taken 60 days after TCRalphabeta/CD19-depleted stem cell transplant. This CDR3 reads CAISADYEQYF. The DNA of the CDR3 is TGTGCCATCAGTGCGGACTACGAGCAGTACTTC.